The rows below give T cell receptor beta chains drawn from one sample of a study of T cell responses to AZD1222 COVID-19 vaccine. Here immunoSEQ multiplex PCR was the method, and the copy in TCRdb shows in-frame clones only, minus some. The repertoire holds 200,000 to 250,000 clones, with 85% to 95% as singletons. The sequences come from peripheral blood, collected on day 0 of MenACWY control vaccination. The receptor set was obtained from an adult in good health. Both conserved end residues are trimmed from each CDR3.

>TRBV28|TRBJ1-1
ASSLLTGVSTEAF
>TRBV2|TRBJ2-3
ASSYTDTQY
>TRBV3-1/TRBV3-2|TRBJ1-5
ASSTSPGGNQPQH
>TRBV10-1|TRBJ2-5
ASSESSGPGAQY
>TRBV27|TRBJ1-5
ASSLSGGWPQH
>TRBV7-8|TRBJ1-1
ASSLYLSPAGTEAF
>TRBV12-3/TRBV12-4|TRBJ1-5
ASSPGQNQPQH
>TRBV7-9|TRBJ2-1
ASSWGGSSYNEQF
>TRBV6-5|TRBJ2-7
ASSYSQSYEQY
>TRBV29-1|TRBJ1-2
SVDKTGGYGYT
>TRBV9|TRBJ1-4
ASSVGALGVGEKLF
>TRBV4-1|TRBJ1-2
ASSQSGLNGDNYGYT
>TRBV7-8|TRBJ1-5
ASSLVSNQPQH
>TRBV5-1|TRBJ1-1
ASYQGYNTEAF
>TRBV6-5|TRBJ1-5
ASLTGNQPQH
>TRBV6-2/TRBV6-3|TRBJ2-7
ASSYANWDEQY
>TRBV6-2/TRBV6-3|TRBJ2-7
ASSRGQGDEQY
>TRBV18|TRBJ2-5
ASSPTSGVGQETQY
>TRBV9|TRBJ2-4
ASSPSPTIAKNIQY
>TRBV3-1/TRBV3-2|TRBJ2-3
ASSQWGGDTQY
>TRBV7-8|TRBJ1-2
ASSSGTGGYT
>TRBV7-8|TRBJ1-1
ASSLLQGLQNTEAF
>TRBV12-3/TRBV12-4|TRBJ2-1
ASLGWPYNEQF
>TRBV30|TRBJ1-2
ALRYRGISGYT